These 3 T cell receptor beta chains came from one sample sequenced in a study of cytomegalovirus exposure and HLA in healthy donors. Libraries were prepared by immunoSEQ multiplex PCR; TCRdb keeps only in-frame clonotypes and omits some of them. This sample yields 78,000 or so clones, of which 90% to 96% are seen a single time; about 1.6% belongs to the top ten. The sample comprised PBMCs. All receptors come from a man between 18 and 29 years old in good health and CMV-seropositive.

CDR3 DNA: TGTGCCATCAGTGAAGGACAGGGGGTTGGGGAGCAGTACTTC. This gives the protein CAISEGQGVGEQYF. The V and J genes are TRBV10-3 and TRBJ2-7, with 10 bases aligning to TRBD1. V shed 3 bases and J 7 bases; nucleotides not matched to a gene: 6. CDR3 length equals 14 residues. Germline CDR1 is ENHRY and CDR2 is SYGVKD.

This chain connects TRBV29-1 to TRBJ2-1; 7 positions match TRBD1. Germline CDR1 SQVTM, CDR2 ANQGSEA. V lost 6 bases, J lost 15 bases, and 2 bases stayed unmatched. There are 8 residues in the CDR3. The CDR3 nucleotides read TGCAGCGTACAGGGGCCGTTCTTC. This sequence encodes CSVQGPFF.

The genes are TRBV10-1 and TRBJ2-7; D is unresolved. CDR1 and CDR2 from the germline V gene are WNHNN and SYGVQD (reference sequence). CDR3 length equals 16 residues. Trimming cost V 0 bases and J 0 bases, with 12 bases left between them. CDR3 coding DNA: TGCGCCAGCAGTGAGTCGTGGCCGCCGAACTCCTACGAGCAGTACTTC. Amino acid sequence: CASSESWPPNSYEQYF.